Listed below are T cell receptor beta chains from one sample, sequenced in a study of technical replicates of blood from a handful of donors. Profiled with immunoSEQ multiplex PCR; TCRdb holds only in-frame clones, not every one. Seen here are roughly 60,000 clones, about 90% observed once, and the top ten hold around 4.8%. The specimen was PBMCs. These receptors all stem from a human donor in good health. Some clones in this sample may be carry-over from other donors' samples. The CDR3 runs from the conserved cysteine through the conserved F or W. D genes are given only for firm matches. The size of a clone is reported for some rows only, either as once, few or many, or as a class for expanded clones.

clone_size | j_call | d_call | v_call | cdr3_nt | cdr3_aa
. | TRBJ2-1 | . | TRBV25-1 | TGTGCCAGCAGGGAGGGGTTCTACAATGAGCAGTTCTTC | CASREGFYNEQFF
. | TRBJ2-5 | . | TRBV4-1 | TGCGCCAGCAGCCTGACCCTAGCTGGGGAGACCCAGTACTTC | CASSLTLAGETQYF
. | TRBJ2-7 | TRBD2 | TRBV5-5 | TGTGCCAGCAGCCTGATGGGCGGGAGGGCCTACGAGCAGTACTTC | CASSLMGGRAYEQYF
. | TRBJ1-6 | . | TRBV6-5 | TGTGCCAGCAATGCGGCTCTTTCACCCCTCCACTTT | CASNAALSPLHF
. | TRBJ2-2 | TRBD2 | TRBV7-3 | TGTGCCAGCAGCTTATACACCGGGACTAGCGGGGGAGGGGAGCTGTTTTTT | CASSLYTGTSGGGELFF
. | TRBJ1-1 | TRBD1 | TRBV6-6 | TGTGCCAGCAGTAAAGACAGGGGCACTGAAGCTTTCTTT | CASSKDRGTEAFF
. | TRBJ2-1 | . | TRBV4-1 | TGCGCCAGCAGCTTAGATGGGCGGGGCTGGTTAAATGAGCAGTTCTTC | CASSLDGRGWLNEQFF
. | TRBJ2-1 | TRBD2 | TRBV5-6 | TGTGCCAGCAGCTTGGGGGCAGGGACTAGCTCCTTCTTC | CASSLGAGTSSFF
. | TRBJ1-2 | TRBD1 | TRBV7-9 | TGTGCCAGCAGCTCTACAGGGGCGGGCTATGGCTACACCTTC | CASSSTGAGYGYTF
. | TRBJ1-4 | TRBD1 | TRBV5-1 | TGCGCCAGCAGCTTTTCTGGGACAGTAAATGAAAAACTGTTTTTT | CASSFSGTVNEKLFF
. | TRBJ1-1 | . | TRBV6-1 | TGTGCCAGCAGTGAAAGGGGCCCACGGCATGCTTTCTTT | CASSERGPRHAFF
. | TRBJ1-3 | . | TRBV13 | TGTGCCAGCAGCGTAGGGAGTTCTGGAAACACCATATATTTT | CASSVGSSGNTIYF
once | TRBJ1-1 | . | TRBV19 | TGTGCCAGTAGTGGCGCGGACAGAATGAACACTGAAGCTTTCTTT | CASSGADRMNTEAFF
. | TRBJ1-6 | . | TRBV18 | TGTGCCAGCTCCCCAGACAAGGGGAATTCACCCCTCCACTTT | CASSPDKGNSPLHF
. | TRBJ2-7 | TRBD1 | TRBV7-9 | TGTGCCAGCGAGACCGGGACAGGGTCCAACGAGCAGTACTTC | CASETGTGSNEQYF
. | TRBJ2-1 | TRBD2 | TRBV7-2 | TGTGCCAGCAGTCAAAGCCGGGGGACTACCTACAATGAGCAGTTCTTC | CASSQSRGTTYNEQFF